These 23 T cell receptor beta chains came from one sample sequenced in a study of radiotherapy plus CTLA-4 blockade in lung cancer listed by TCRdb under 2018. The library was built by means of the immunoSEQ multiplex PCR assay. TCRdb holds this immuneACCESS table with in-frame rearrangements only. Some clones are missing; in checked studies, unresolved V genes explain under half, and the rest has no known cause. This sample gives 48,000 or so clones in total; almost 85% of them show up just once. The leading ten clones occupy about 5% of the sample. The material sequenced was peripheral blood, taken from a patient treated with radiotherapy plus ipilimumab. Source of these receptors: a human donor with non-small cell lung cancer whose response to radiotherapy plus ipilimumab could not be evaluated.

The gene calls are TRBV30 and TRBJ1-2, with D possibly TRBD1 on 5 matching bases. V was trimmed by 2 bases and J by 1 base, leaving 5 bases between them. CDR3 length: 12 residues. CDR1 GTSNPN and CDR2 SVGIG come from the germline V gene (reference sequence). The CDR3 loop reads CAWSRGNYGYTF. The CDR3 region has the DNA TGTGCCTGGAGTAGGGGTAACTATGGCTACACCTTC.

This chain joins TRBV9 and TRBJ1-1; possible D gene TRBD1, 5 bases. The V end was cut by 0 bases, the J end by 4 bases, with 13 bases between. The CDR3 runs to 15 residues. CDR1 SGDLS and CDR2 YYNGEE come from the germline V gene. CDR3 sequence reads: CASSVESRGGTEAFF. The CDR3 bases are TGTGCCAGCAGCGTAGAGAGTAGGGGAGGCACTGAAGCTTTCTTT.

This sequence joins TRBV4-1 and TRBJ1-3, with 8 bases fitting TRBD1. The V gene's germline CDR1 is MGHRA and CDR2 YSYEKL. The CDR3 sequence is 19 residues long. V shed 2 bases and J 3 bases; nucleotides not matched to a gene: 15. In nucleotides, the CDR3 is TGCGCCAGCAGCCAAACGTCTCCCAGGGGGCGCGGGGGTGGAAACACCATATATTTT. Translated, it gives CASSQTSPRGRGGGNTIYF.

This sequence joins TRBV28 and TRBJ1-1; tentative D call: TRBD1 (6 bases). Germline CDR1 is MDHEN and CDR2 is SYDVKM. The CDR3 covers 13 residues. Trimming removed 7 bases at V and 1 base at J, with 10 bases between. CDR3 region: CASTGQPNTEAFF. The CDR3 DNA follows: TGTGCCAGCACTGGACAGCCGAACACTGAAGCTTTCTTT. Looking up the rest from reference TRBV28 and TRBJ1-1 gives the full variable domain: DVKVTQSSRYLVKRTGEKVFLECVQDMDHENMFWYRQDPGLGLRLIYFSYDVKMKEKGDIPEGYSVSREKKERFSLILESASTNQTSMYLCASTGQPNTEAFFGQGTRLTVV.

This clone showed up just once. The CDR3 is CASSSRLSTDTQYF. In DNA, the CDR3 is TGTGCCAGCAGCTCCAGATTGTCCACAGATACGCAGTATTTT. The rearrangement joins TRBV7-3 to TRBJ2-3; D gene ambiguous. The germline V gene encodes CDR1 SGHTA and CDR2 FQGTGA. The V gene lost 4 bases and the J gene lost 2 bases, with 10 bases spanning the gap. The CDR3 loop spans 14 amino acids. Complete variable domain (other parts from reference TRBV7-3 and TRBJ2-3): GAGVSQTPSNKVTEKGKYVELRCDPISGHTALYWYRQSLGQGPEFLIYFQGTGAADDSGLPNDRFFAVRPEGSVSTLKIQRTERGDSAVYLCASSSRLSTDTQYFGPGTRLTVL.

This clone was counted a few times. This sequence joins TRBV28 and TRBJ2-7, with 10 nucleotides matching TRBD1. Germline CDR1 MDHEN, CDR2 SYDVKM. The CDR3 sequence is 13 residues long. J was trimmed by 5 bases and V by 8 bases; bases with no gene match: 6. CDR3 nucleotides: TGTGCCAGCTTGGGGACAGGGGAGGACGAGCAGTACTTC. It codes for CASLGTGEDEQYF.

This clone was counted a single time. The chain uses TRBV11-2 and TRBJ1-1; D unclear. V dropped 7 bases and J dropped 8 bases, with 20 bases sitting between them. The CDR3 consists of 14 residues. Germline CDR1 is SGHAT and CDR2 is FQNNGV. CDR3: CASTSLAGKEEAFF. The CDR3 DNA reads TGTGCCAGCACCTCCCTCGCAGGTAAAGAAGAAGCTTTCTTT.

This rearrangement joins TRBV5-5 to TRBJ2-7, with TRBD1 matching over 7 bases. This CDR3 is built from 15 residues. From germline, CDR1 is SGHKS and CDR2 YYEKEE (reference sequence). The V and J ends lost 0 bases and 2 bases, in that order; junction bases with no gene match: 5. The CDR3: CASSLEGTATYEQYF. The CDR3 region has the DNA TGTGCCAGCAGCTTGGAGGGGACAGCGACCTACGAGCAGTACTTC.

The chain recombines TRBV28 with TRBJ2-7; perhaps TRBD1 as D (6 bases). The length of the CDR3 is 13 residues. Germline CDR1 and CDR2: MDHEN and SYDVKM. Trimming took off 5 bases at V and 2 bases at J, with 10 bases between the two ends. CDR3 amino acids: CASSLGGPYEQYF. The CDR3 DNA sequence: TGTGCCAGCAGTCTAGGGGGTCCCTACGAGCAGTACTTC.

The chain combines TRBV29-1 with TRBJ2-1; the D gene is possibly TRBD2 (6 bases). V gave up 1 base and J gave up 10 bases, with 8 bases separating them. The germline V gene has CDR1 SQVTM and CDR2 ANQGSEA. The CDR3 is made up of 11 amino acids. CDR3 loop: CSVEGRGEQFF. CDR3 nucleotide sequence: TGCAGCGTTGAAGGGAGGGGCGAGCAGTTCTTC.

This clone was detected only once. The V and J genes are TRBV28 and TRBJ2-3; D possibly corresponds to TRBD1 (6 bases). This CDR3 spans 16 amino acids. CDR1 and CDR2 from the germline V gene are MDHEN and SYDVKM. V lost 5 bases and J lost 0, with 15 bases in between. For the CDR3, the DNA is TGTGCCAGCAGTAGGGTGGACAGAACTAGCACAGATACGCAGTATTTT. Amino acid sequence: CASSRVDRTSTDTQYF. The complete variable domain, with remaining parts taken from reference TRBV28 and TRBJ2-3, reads DVKVTQSSRYLVKRTGEKVFLECVQDMDHENMFWYRQDPGLGLRLIYFSYDVKMKEKGDIPEGYSVSREKKERFSLILESASTNQTSMYLCASSRVDRTSTDTQYFGPGTRLTVL.

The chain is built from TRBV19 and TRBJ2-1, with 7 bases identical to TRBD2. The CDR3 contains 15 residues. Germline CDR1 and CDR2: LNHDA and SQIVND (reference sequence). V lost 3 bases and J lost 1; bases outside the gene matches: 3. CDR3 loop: CASSIGGGSYNEQFF. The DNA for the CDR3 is TGTGCCAGTAGTATTGGGGGAGGGTCCTACAATGAGCAGTTCTTC. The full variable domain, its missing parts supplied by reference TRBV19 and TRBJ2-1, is DGGITQSPKYLFRKEGQNVTLSCEQNLNHDAMYWYRQDPGQGLRLIYYSQIVNDFQKGDIAEGYSVSREKKESFPLTVTSAQKNPTAFYLCASSIGGGSYNEQFFGPGTRLTVL.

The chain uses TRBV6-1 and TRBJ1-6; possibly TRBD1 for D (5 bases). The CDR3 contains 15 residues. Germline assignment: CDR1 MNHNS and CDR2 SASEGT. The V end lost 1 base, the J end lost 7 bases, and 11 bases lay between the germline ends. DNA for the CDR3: TGTGCCAGCAGTGAAGATCGGCAGGGAAATTCACCCCTCCACTTT. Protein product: CASSEDRQGNSPLHF.

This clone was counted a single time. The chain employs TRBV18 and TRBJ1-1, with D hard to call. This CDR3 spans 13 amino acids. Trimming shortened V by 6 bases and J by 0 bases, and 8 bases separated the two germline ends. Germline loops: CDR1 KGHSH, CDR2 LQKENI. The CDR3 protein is CASSPVMNTEAFF. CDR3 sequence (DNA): TGTGCCAGCTCCCCGGTCATGAACACTGAAGCTTTCTTT.

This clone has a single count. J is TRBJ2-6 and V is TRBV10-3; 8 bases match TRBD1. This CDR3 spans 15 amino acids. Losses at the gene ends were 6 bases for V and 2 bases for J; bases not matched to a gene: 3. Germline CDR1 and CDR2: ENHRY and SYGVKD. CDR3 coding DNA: TGTGCCATCAGGCTACAGGGGGCTGGGGCCAACGTCCTGACTTTC. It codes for CAIRLQGAGANVLTF.

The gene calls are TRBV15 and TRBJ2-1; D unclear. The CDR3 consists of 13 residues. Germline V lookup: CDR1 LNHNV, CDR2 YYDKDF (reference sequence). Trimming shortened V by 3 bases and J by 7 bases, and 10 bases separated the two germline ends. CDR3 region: CATSRILQNEQFF. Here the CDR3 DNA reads TGTGCCACCAGCAGGATCTTACAGAATGAGCAGTTCTTC.

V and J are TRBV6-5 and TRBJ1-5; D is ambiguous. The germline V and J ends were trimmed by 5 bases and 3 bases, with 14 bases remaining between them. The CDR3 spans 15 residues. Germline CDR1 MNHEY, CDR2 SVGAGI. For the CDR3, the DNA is TGTGCCAGCAGTCCCTATTACCAACTCAATCAGCCCCAGCATTTT. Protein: CASSPYYQLNQPQHF.

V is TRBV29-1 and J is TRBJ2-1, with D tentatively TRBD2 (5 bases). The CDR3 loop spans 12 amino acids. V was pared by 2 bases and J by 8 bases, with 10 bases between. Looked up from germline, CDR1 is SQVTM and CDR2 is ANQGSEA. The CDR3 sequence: CSVERGPYEQFF. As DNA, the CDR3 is TGCAGCGTTGAAAGAGGGCCGTATGAGCAGTTCTTC.

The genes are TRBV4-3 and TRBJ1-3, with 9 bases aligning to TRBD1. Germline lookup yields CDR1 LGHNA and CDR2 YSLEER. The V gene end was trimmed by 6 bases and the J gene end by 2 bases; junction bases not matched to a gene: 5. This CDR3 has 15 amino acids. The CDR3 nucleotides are TGCGCCAGCAGTCGGACAGGGGATGCTGGAAACACCATATATTTT. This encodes CASSRTGDAGNTIYF.

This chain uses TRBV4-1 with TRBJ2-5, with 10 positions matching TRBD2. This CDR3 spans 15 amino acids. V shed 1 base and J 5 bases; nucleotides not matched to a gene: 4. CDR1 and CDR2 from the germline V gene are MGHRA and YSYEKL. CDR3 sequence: CASSQASGSAETQYF. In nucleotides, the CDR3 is TGCGCCAGCAGCCAAGCTAGCGGGAGTGCTGAGACCCAGTACTTC.

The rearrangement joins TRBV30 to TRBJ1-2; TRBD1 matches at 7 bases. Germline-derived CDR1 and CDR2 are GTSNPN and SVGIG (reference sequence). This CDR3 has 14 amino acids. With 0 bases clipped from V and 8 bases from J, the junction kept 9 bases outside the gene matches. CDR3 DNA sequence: TGTGCCTGGAGTGTGAACACAGGGGTAAGGGGCTACACCTTC. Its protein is CAWSVNTGVRGYTF.

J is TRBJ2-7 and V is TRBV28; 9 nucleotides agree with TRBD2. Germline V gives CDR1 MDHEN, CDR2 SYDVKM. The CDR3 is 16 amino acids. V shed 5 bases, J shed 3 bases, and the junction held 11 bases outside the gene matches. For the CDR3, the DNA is TGTGCCAGCAGTCCCCTGGGGCTAGCGGGAATCTACGAGCAGTACTTC. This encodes CASSPLGLAGIYEQYF.

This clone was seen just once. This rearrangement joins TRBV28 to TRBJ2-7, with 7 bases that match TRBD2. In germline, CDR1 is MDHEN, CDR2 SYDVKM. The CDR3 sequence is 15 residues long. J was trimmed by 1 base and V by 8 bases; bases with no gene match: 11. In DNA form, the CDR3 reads TGTGCCAGCCTCCCTGAGGGACTACTATCCTACGAGCAGTACTTC. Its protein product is CASLPEGLLSYEQYF.